A selection of T cell receptor beta chains follows, all from one sample in a study of cytomegalovirus exposure and HLA in healthy donors. Using immunoSEQ multiplex PCR, the repertoire was profiled, and TCRdb retains in-frame clones only, with some absent. This table holds under 150,000 clones, roughly 79% found once. The sequenced material came from PBMCs. Source of these receptors: a woman aged 25 to 45 in good health and CMV-seronegative. The conserved cysteine and the conserved F or W are not part of the CDR3 here. D genes are given only for firm matches.

V gene	D gene	J gene	CDR3 protein
TRBV5-1	TRBD2	TRBJ2-7	ASSFSGSLHEQY
TRBV6-5	NA	TRBJ2-6	ASSASSGANVLT
TRBV5-1	TRBD2	TRBJ2-1	ASNSGTSVYNEQF
TRBV11-3	NA	TRBJ2-2	ASSDWTVSTGELF
TRBV6-5	NA	TRBJ1-2	ATKTLAGIYGYT
TRBV6-5	TRBD2	TRBJ2-5	ASSYSGLAGWETQY
TRBV27	TRBD1	TRBJ2-5	ASNPIRDSQRETQY
TRBV5-1	NA	TRBJ1-1	ASSFGGAWDTEAF
TRBV28	TRBD1	TRBJ1-1	AGKTDRESTEAF
TRBV19	TRBD2	TRBJ2-3	ASSIRSGLAGGPINTDTQY
TRBV9	TRBD2	TRBJ2-3	ASSVLAGGLTDTQY
TRBV11-2	TRBD2	TRBJ2-1	ASSFLAGGADEQF
TRBV5-1	TRBD1	TRBJ2-3	ASSWGRWDRGTDTQY